The subject of this entry is one TCR beta chain. Its antigen is currently unknown. Genomic DNA per cell subset filled all wells of several immunoSEQ plates. Assay: immunoSEQ multiplex PCR; the TCRdb copy retains only in-frame clones and omits some. The data contain hundreds of thousands of clones, approximately 96% of them singletons. This CDR3 spans 15 amino acids. The V gene's germline CDR1 is MDHEN and CDR2 SYDVKM. Trimming stripped 6 bases from V and 4 bases from J, with 17 bases between. Terminally differentiated effector memory CD45RA+ cells were left out of the naive CD8 fraction, which was CD45RO-negative and positively selected for CCR7. The data derive from a study of shared clonotypes between healthy human individuals. Broader study findings: The low donor count limited represented genetic and exposure-history diversity.

This sequence originates from a woman in her 30s in good health. Sequenced material: naive CD8+ T cells sorted from blood. V is TRBV28 and J is TRBJ2-3; D not certain. In DNA, the CDR3 is TGTGCCAGCAGCCAGGACCCATACTCACCAGATACGCAGTATTTT. It translates to CASSQDPYSPDTQYF.